The 13 T cell receptor beta chains listed next were all sequenced from one sample in a study of shared clonotypes between healthy human individuals. Using immunoSEQ multiplex PCR, the repertoire was profiled, and TCRdb retains in-frame clones only, with some absent. The sample consists of about 2,200,000 clones, about 92% of them appearing once. CD45RO negativity and positive selection for CCR7 defined naive CD8 cells, a population that excluded terminally differentiated effector memory CD45RA+ cells. Source material: naive CD8+ T cells from PBMCs. These receptor sequences come from a man aged 18 to 30 in good health. Some clones in this sample may be carry-over from other donors' samples.

As for this clone: The sample contains more than one DNA sequence encoding this CDR3. This chain links TRBV5-6 with TRBJ2-5; D ambiguous. V lost 0 bases to trimming and J lost 5 bases, with 8 bases between them. Germline V gene sequence: CDR1 SGHDT, CDR2 YYEEEE. This CDR3 is built from 13 residues. The CDR3 DNA reads as TGTGCCAGCAGCTTGGCCTACGGGGAGACCCAGTACTTC. Translation gives CASSLAYGETQYF.

This CDR3 reads CASSVGSGPSYEQYF. The CDR3 nucleotides read TGTGCCAGCAGCGTTGGGTCGGGCCCCTCCTACGAGCAGTACTTC. The chain has TRBV7-8 and TRBJ2-7; no firm D call. Trimming took 5 bases from V and 0 from J, leaving 14 bases between them. Germline CDR1 and CDR2: SGHVS and FQNEAQ. The CDR3 runs 15 residues.

CDR3 residues: CASSQDHWAGGMTDTQYF. The CDR3 DNA sequence: TGTGCCAGCAGCCAAGACCACTGGGCGGGAGGTATGACAGATACGCAGTATTTT. This sequence joins TRBV4-2 and TRBJ2-3; 8 bases are a match to TRBD2. Unmatched junction bases numbered 11, after V lost 0 bases and J lost 3 bases. The CDR3 is 18 residues long. Germline V gene lookup returns CDR1 LGHNA and CDR2 YNFKEQ.

The V and J genes are TRBV28 and TRBJ2-1; D may correspond to TRBD1 or TRBD2 (5 bases each). There are 12 residues in the CDR3. Germline values: CDR1 MDHEN, CDR2 SYDVKM. Trimming shortened V by 8 bases and J by 9 bases, and 14 bases separated the two germline ends. The CDR3: CASGTRGTEQFF. For the CDR3, the DNA is TGTGCCAGCGGGACGAGGGGTACTGAGCAGTTCTTC.

The chain employs TRBV15 and TRBJ1-2; TRBD1 agrees at 7 bases. The trim removed 1 base at V and 1 base at J, leaving 3 bases unmatched. The germline gives CDR1 LNHNV, CDR2 YYDKDF (reference sequence). This CDR3 is 15 amino acids long. Here the CDR3 reads CATSRVTGLNYGYTF. As DNA, the CDR3 is TGTGCCACCAGCAGAGTGACAGGGCTTAACTATGGCTACACCTTC.

The chain joins TRBV19 to TRBJ1-2, with 11 positions matching TRBD1. This CDR3 is built from 14 residues. V trimming: 5 bases; J trimming: 4 bases; junction bases outside the gene matches: 3. The V gene's germline CDR1 is LNHDA and CDR2 SQIVND (reference sequence). CDR3 residues: CASSSGTGGYGYTF. The CDR3 DNA follows: TGTGCCAGTAGTTCCGGGACAGGGGGCTATGGCTACACCTTC.

This chain links TRBV19 with TRBJ1-4; possibly TRBD1 for D (5 bases). This CDR3 spans 15 amino acids. V lost 0 bases and J lost 8, with 13 bases in between. The germline gives CDR1 LNHDA, CDR2 SQIVND (reference sequence). The CDR3: CASSIEGHLGEKLFF. CDR3 DNA: TGTGCCAGTAGTATAGAAGGACACCTGGGCGAAAAACTGTTTTTT.

The chain joins TRBV30 to TRBJ2-2; D uncertain. This CDR3 has 14 residues. Germline-derived CDR1 and CDR2 are GTSNPN and SVGIG (reference sequence). The V gene lost 4 bases and the J gene lost 0 bases, with 9 bases spanning the gap. CDR3 DNA sequence: TGTGCCTGGATGGACCCAGCGAACACCGGGGAGCTGTTTTTT. It codes for CAWMDPANTGELFF. Variable domain in full (rest from reference TRBV30 and TRBJ2-2): SQTIHQWPATLVQPVGSPLSLECTVEGTSNPNLYWYRQAAGRGLQLLFYSVGIGQISSEVPQNLSASRPQDRQFILSSKKLLLSDSGFYLCAWMDPANTGELFFGEGSRLTVL.

The chain recombines TRBV6-5 with TRBJ2-7; D possibly corresponds to TRBD1 (6 bases). The CDR3 has 15 residues. The V gene's germline CDR1 is MNHEY and CDR2 SVGAGI. The germline V and J ends were trimmed by 2 bases and 0 bases, with 11 bases remaining between them. The CDR3 spells CASSYGGHYSYEQYF. CDR3 bases: TGTGCCAGCAGTTACGGGGGACATTACTCCTACGAGCAGTACTTC.

For this clone: Other nucleotide sequences from this sample produce the same CDR3. This rearrangement joins TRBV19 to TRBJ2-7; D is undetermined. V was cut by 5 bases and J by 2 bases, with 10 bases left in between. This CDR3 region has 13 residues. Germline assignment: CDR1 LNHDA and CDR2 SQIVND (reference sequence). The CDR3 spells CASSLRPAYEQYF. CDR3 coding DNA: TGTGCCAGTAGTCTCCGTCCCGCCTACGAGCAGTACTTC.

This sequence joins TRBV2 and TRBJ2-7, with a weak D call TRBD2 (6 bases). The V end lost 5 bases, the J end lost 3 bases, and 23 bases lay between the germline ends. Germline CDR1 is SNHLY and CDR2 is FYNNEI. CDR3 size: 17 residues. The CDR3, as DNA: TGTGCCAGCAGTAACCCAGGTTCACTGGAGGGGTACTACGAGCAGTACTTC. Amino acids: CASSNPGSLEGYYEQYF.

This rearrangement joins TRBV9 to TRBJ2-7; 9 positions agree with TRBD1. CDR3 length: 16 amino acids. V lost 3 bases and J lost 0; bases outside the gene matches: 7. Per the germline V gene, CDR1 is SGDLS and CDR2 is YYNGEE. CDR3 DNA sequence: TGTGCCAGCAGCGAGGGACAGGGCATTTTCTCCTACGAGCAGTACTTC. It codes for CASSEGQGIFSYEQYF. Full variable domain (outside the CDR3, taken from reference TRBV9 and TRBJ2-7): DSGVTQTPKHLITATGQRVTLRCSPRSGDLSVYWYQQSLDQGLQFLIQYYNGEERAKGNILERFSAQQFPDLHSELNLSSLELGDSALYFCASSEGQGIFSYEQYFGPGTRLTVT.

V and J are TRBV7-9 and TRBJ2-7; D is perhaps TRBD1 (6 bases). The CDR3 contains 15 residues. The V gene's germline CDR1 is SEHNR and CDR2 FQNEAQ (reference sequence). V gave up 8 bases and J gave up 0 bases, with 17 bases separating them. The CDR3 sequence is CASGRRGGHSYEQYF. The CDR3 nucleotides are TGTGCCAGCGGCCGTCGTGGGGGCCACTCCTACGAGCAGTACTTC.